This T cell receptor beta chain was identified in a study of blood T cell repertoires in COVID-19. Across the study: The United States, Italy and Spain supplied acute and convalescent COVID-19 samples.

Clones were sequenced by immunoSEQ multiplex PCR, and TCRdb holds only the in-frame ones, with some missing. The table includes a few hundred thousand clones, roughly 84% detected once. Recruits, aged 18 to 89 years, lived in 24 US areas. In germline, CDR1 is SNHLY, CDR2 FYNNEI. There are 14 residues in the CDR3. V lost 8 bases, J lost 4 bases, and 7 bases stayed unmatched. Material: PBMCs or T cells enriched from blood (not recorded which). This chain connects TRBV2 to TRBJ2-7, with 11 positions matching TRBD1. The receptor was derived from a woman in her 40s who had recovered from COVID-19. The CDR3 sequence: CASGKGQGVYEQYF. The CDR3 nucleotides are TGTGCCAGCGGCAAGGGACAGGGGGTTTACGAGCAGTACTTC. The full variable domain, completed using reference TRBV2 and TRBJ2-7, is EPEVTQTPSHQVTQMGQEVILRCVPISNHLYFYWYRQILGQKVEFLVSFYNNEISEKSEIFDDQFSVERPDGSNFTLKIRSTKLEDSAMYFCASGKGQGVYEQYFGPGTRLTVT.